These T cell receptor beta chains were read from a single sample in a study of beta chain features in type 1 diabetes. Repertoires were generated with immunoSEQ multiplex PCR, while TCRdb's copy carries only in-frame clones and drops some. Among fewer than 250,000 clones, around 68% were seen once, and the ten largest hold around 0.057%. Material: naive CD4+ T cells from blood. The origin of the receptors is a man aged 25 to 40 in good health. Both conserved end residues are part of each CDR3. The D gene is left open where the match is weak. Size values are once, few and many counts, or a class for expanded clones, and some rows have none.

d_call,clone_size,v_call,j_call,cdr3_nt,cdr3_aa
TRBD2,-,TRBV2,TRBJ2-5,TGTGCCAGCAGTACCCCTAGCGGACCACAAGAGACCCAGTACTTC,CASSTPSGPQETQYF
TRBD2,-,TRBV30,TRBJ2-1,TGTGCCTGGAATTCCCTGACTAGCGGGAGTAAGAGCTCCTACAATGAGCAGTTCTTC,CAWNSLTSGSKSSYNEQFF
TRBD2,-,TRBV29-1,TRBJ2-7,TGCAGCGTTGTGAGGACTAGCGCGACCGAGCAGTACTTC,CSVVRTSATEQYF
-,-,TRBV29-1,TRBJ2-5,TGCAGCCTAGGGGGGGAGACCCAGTACTTC,CSLGGETQYF
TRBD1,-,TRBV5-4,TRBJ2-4,TGTGCCAGCAGCTTGGTGGGACAGGGTAAAAACATTCAGTACTTC,CASSLVGQGKNIQYF
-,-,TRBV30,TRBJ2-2,TGTGCCTGGAACACAGGTGGGACCGGGGAGCTGTTTTTT,CAWNTGGTGELFF
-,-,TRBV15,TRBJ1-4,TGTGCCACCAGCCGACTCGGGGCAACTAATGAAAAACTGTTTTTT,CATSRLGATNEKLFF
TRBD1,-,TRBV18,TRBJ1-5,TGTGCCAGCTCACCGGAAAGGGACAGGGGGCTGGTTAGCAATCAGCCCCAGCATTTT,CASSPERDRGLVSNQPQHF
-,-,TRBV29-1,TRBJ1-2,TGCAGCGTTGTGGGAGACAGTGTGGGGTATGGCTACACCTTC,CSVVGDSVGYGYTF
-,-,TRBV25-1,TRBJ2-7,TGTGCCAGCAGCGTATCAGGCACGCCAACGGGGGAGCAGTACTTC,CASSVSGTPTGEQYF
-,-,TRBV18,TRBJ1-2,TGTGCCAGCTCACCACAAGGACGCTATGGCTACACCTTC,CASSPQGRYGYTF
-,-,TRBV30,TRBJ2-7,TGTGCCTGGAGGGAGGGGCAGGGGGGCCTCGAGCAGTACTTC,CAWREGQGGLEQYF
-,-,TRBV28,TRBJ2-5,TGTGCCAGCAGTTTAAGGGGTGGACAAGAGACCCAGTACTTC,CASSLRGGQETQYF
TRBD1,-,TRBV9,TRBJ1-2,TGTGCCAGCAGCGATTCCGGGACAGGGAGGAACTATGGCTACACCTTC,CASSDSGTGRNYGYTF
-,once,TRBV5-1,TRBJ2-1,TGCGCCAGCAGCTTGGTTGCGGTCTCCTACAATGAGCAGTTCTTC,CASSLVAVSYNEQFF
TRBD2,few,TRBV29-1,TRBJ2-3,TGCAGCGTTGGTAGCGGGATAGCAGATACGCAGTATTTT,CSVGSGIADTQYF
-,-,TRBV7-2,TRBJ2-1,TGTGCCAGCAGCTTATTAGGAGCATCGAATGAGCAGTTCTTC,CASSLLGASNEQFF
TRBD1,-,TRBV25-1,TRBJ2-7,TGTGCCAGCAGTGATACAGGGGGCATCCTAGGCGAGCAGTACTTC,CASSDTGGILGEQYF
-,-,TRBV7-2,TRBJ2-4,TGTGCCAGCAGCTTAGTCGGGGGTACCAAAAACATTCAGTACTTC,CASSLVGGTKNIQYF
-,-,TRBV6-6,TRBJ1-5,TGTGCCAGCAGCCGGGATGTCTATCAGCCCCAGCATTTT,CASSRDVYQPQHF
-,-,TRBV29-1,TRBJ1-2,TGCAGCGTTCCCCGGGGGGCGTTAGCTAACTATGGCTACACCTTC,CSVPRGALANYGYTF
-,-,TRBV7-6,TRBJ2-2,TGTGCCAGCAACTTTAGGCAATCCGGGGAGCTGTTTTTT,CASNFRQSGELFF
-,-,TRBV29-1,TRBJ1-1,TGCAGCGTGGCAGGATTAATGTACACTGAAGCTTTCTTT,CSVAGLMYTEAFF